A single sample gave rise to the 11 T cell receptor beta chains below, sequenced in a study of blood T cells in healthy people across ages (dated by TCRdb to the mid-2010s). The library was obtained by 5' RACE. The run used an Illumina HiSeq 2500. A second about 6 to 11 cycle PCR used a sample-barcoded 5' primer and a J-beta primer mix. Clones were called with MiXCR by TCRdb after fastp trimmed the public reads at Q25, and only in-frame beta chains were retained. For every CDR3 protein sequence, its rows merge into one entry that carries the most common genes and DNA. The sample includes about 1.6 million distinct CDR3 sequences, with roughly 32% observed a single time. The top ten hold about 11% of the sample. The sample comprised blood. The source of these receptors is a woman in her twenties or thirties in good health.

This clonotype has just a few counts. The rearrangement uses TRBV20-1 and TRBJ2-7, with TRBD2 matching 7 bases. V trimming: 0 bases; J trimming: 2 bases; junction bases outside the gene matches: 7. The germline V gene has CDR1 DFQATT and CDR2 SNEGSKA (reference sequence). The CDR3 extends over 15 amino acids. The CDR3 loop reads CSARERLAVPYEQYF. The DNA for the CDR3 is TGCAGTGCTAGAGAAAGGCTAGCGGTACCCTACGAGCAGTACTTC.

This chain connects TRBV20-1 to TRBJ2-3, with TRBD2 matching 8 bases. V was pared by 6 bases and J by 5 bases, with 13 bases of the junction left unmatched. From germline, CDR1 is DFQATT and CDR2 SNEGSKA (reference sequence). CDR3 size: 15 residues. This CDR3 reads CSARDSSGRRDTQYF. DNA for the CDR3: TGCAGTGCCAGGGACTCTAGCGGGCGTCGAGATACGCAGTATTTT.

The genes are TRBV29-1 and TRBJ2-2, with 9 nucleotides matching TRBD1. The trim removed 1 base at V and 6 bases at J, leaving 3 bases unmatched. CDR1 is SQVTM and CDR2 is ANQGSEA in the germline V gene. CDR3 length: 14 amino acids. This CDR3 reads CSVEGGTGSGELFF. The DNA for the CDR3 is TGCAGCGTTGAAGGTGGGACAGGGTCCGGGGAGCTGTTTTTT.

This CDR3 reads CASSLVASGGWGTDTQYF. CDR3 coding DNA: TGTGCCAGCAGCTTAGTGGCTAGCGGGGGATGGGGCACAGATACGCAGTATTTT. V usage is TRBV7-2 and J usage is TRBJ2-3; 10 bases agree with TRBD2. CDR1 is SGHTA, CDR2 FQGNSA, per germline. This CDR3 spans 18 amino acids. Germline trimming cut 1 base from V and 1 base from J; bases unmatched to any gene: 8. Full variable domain (outside the CDR3, taken from reference TRBV7-2 and TRBJ2-3): GAGVSQSPSNKVTEKGKDVELRCDPISGHTALYWYRQSLGQGLEFLIYFQGNSAPDKSGLPSDRFSAERTGGSVSTLTIQRTQQEDSAVYLCASSLVASGGWGTDTQYFGPGTRLTVL.

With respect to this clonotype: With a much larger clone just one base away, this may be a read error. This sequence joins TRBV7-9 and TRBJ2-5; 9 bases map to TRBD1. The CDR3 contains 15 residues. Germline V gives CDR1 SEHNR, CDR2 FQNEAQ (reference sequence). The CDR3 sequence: CASSQDRGIQGTQYF. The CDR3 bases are TGTGCCAGCAGCCAAGACAGGGGGATCCAAGGGACCCAGTACTTC. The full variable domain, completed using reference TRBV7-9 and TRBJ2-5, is DTGVSQNPRHKITKRGQNVTFRCDPISEHNRLYWYRQTLGQGPEFLTYFQNEAQLEKSRLLSDRFSAERPKGSFSTLEIQRTEQGDSAMYLCASSQDRGIQGTQYFGPGTRLLVL.

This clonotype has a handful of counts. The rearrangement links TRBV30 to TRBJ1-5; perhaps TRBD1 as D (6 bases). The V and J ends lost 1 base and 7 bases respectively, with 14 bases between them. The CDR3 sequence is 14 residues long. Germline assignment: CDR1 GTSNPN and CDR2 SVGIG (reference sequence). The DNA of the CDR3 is TGTGCCTGGAGTGGTGGTACGGGGGCACAGCCCCAGCATTTT. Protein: CAWSGGTGAQPQHF.

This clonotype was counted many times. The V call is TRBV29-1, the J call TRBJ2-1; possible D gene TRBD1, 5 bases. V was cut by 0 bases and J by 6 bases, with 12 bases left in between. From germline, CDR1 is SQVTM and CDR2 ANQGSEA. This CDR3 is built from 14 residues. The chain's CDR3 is CSVEDFLRVNEQFF. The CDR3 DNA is TGCAGCGTTGAAGACTTTCTCAGGGTCAATGAGCAGTTCTTC.

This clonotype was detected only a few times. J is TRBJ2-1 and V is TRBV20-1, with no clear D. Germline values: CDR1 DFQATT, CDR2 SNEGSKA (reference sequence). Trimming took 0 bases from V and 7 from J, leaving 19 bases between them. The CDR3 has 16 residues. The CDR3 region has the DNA TGCAGTGCTAGAGAGGGGTCCGGCCGAGCCCGTAATGAGCAGTTCTTC. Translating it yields CSAREGSGRARNEQFF.

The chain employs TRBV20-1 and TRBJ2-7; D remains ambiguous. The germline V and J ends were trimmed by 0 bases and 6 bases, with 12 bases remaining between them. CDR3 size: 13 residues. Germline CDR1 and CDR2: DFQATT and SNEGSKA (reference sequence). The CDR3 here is CSARDNGFPEQYF. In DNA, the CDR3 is TGCAGTGCTAGAGATAATGGGTTTCCCGAGCAGTACTTC.

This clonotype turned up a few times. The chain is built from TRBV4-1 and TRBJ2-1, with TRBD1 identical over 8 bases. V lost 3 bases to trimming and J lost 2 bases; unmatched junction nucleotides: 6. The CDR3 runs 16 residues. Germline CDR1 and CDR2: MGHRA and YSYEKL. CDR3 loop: CASSQAGQGPYNEQFF. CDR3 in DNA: TGCGCCAGCAGCCAGGCTGGACAGGGACCCTACAATGAGCAGTTCTTC.

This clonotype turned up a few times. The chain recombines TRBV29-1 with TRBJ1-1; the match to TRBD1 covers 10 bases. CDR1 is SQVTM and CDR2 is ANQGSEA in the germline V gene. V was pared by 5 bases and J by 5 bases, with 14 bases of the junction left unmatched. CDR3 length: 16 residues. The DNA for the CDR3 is TGCAGCGTTTCCTCAGACAGGGGGCTTGGGAGGACTGAAGCTTTCTTT. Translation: CSVSSDRGLGRTEAFF.